The clone carrying this T cell receptor (beta chain) has only a few counts. The sample comes from a study of cytomegalovirus exposure and HLA in healthy donors. This PCR relied on a set of 60 Vbeta primers and 13 Jbeta primers. Only in-frame clones appear in the TCRdb table, and some are missing; sequencing was by immunoSEQ multiplex PCR. The sample lists about 190,000 clones; under 80% were seen once. This receptor was obtained from a man aged 25 to 40 in good health and CMV-seropositive. Sequencing was performed on PBMCs.

The CDR3 protein is CASSYQGDTQYF. In nucleotides, the CDR3 is TGTGCCAGCAGTTACCAGGGGGATACGCAGTATTTT. This chain joins TRBV6-6 and TRBJ2-3; TRBD1 is a possible D gene (6 bases). Germline values: CDR1 MNHNY, CDR2 SVGAGI (reference sequence). The V gene lost 2 bases and the J gene lost 6 bases, with 6 bases spanning the gap. The CDR3 has 12 residues.